Below, 2 T cell receptor beta chains from the same sample are listed, as sequenced in a study of multiple sclerosis patients with progressive multifocal leukoencephalopathy. The table came from immunoSEQ multiplex PCR; TCRdb's copy has only in-frame clones and leaves some out. This sample has about 28,000 clones, with 90% found just once. Time point indicated: about a year of natalizumab therapy. Sequences were derived from PBMCs, sampled from a patient treated with natalizumab. These TCRs come from a human donor with multiple sclerosis.

This chain joins TRBV25-1 and TRBJ1-2; D is unclear. Trimming cost V 2 bases and J 3 bases, with 7 bases left between them. The CDR3 consists of 13 residues. Germline V gene lookup returns CDR1 MGHDK and CDR2 SYGVNS. The CDR3 nucleotides read TGTGCCAGCAGTGAAGGGCTTTACTATGGCTACACCTTC. As protein: CASSEGLYYGYTF.

The V gene is TRBV28, the J gene TRBJ2-4, with D uncertain. Germline lookup yields CDR1 MDHEN and CDR2 SYDVKM. Trimming removed 3 bases at V and 0 bases at J, with 6 bases between. This CDR3 has 14 amino acids. CDR3 bases: TGTGCCAGCAGTTTTTCCCTAGCCAAAAACATTCAGTACTTC. This sequence encodes CASSFSLAKNIQYF.